This T cell receptor beta chain comes out of a study of T cell responses to AZD1222 COVID-19 vaccine listed by TCRdb under 2021. For the study in its entirety: TCR sequencing covered about 230 trial participants: 207 given two doses of AZD1222 and 26 given two doses of MenACWY control vaccine. Trial participants were enrolled into age subgroups of 18-55, 56-69 and 70-plus years, which contained about 150, 27 and 61 TCR-sequenced participants, respectively. Results and caveats for the whole study, not just this receptor: Spike-specific TCR breadth and depth rose significantly after two AZD1222 doses compared with day 0 and with MenACWY recipients. Conclusions about previously exposed vaccinees are limited, since just five or six AZD1222 recipients were seropositive for SARS-CoV-2 at baseline. In the small 56-69-year group, the increase in depth fell short of significance, most likely because of low power. The whole spike protein was spanned by vaccine-associated CD4 TCRs, and dominant responses were seen in regions 160-218 and 743-854. Participants were mostly white British and included more females than males, and it was suggested by the authors that clonal diversity may have been underestimated. Nearly half of unique spike-specific TCRs reportedly recognized epitopes outside regions mutated in the B.1.351 and B.1.1.7 variants. No day 14 peak-response samples were available, so repertoires were characterized only after the peak T cell response.

Deletion took 1 base off V and 1 base off J, with a span of 4 bases between the germline ends. From the cysteine up to the phenylalanine, the CDR3 has a length of 13 residues. Solely the CDR3 DNA is kept, with 39 bases framed from the first base. For CDR1 and CDR2, the germline V gene lists SGHTA and FQGTGA. The CDR3 regions of human TCRbeta chains were analyzed by immunosequencing. The authors' analysis ran thus. Repertoire TCRs were checked for matches against a reference library of SARS-CoV-2-specific TCRs that had been generated using the MIRA antigen-specificity platform. Breadth meant the fraction of unique TCRs that were SARS-CoV-2-associated, whereas depth meant the fraction of total T cells that were SARS-CoV-2-associated. Using the MIRA data, every spike-specific TCR was mapped to the spike region that the TCR reacted to and assigned to either a CD4 or a CD8 class. Log10-transformed breadth and depth values were compared by one-way ANOVA with Sidak's multiple comparisons tests. TCRdb re-hosts the immuneACCESS table, in-frame sequences only. Its copies lack some clones; in the studies checked, an unresolved V gene accounts for under half of them, and the cause for the rest is not known. From that table come the V and J calls and clone size; the DNA was used to work out D and trimming. Recorded for this sample are more than 80,000 clones; approximately 85% of them occurred a single time. Clones ranked in the top ten supply roughly an eighth of the sample.

The time point label here, explained by the study, means: about 28 days (+/-7) after the second vaccine dose. AZD1222 recipients given second doses at about 4 weeks or at about 12 weeks were pooled, since spike-specific TCR depth and breadth were not found to differ between the two schedules. The vaccinee samples were drawn from two UK trials, COV001 and COV002, one of which was a single-blind randomized controlled phase 2/3 trial testing AZD1222 (ChAdOx1 nCoV-19) in healthy adults. Trial participant PBMC samples were collected at day 0 and day 28 after the second dose for TCRbeta chain sequencing. To note about this clone: This clone's antigen is unknown. No qualities accompany the bases; no much larger clone lies one base away.

Source: peripheral blood, taken 28 days after the second AZD1222 dose. The TCR comes from an adult who received the AZD1222 COVID-19 vaccine. The V and J genes are TRBV7-3 and TRBJ2-5; no D segment can be confidently identified. The DNA reads TGTGCCAGCAGCTTAAGGGGCCAAGAGACCCAGTACTTC. This is translated as CASSLRGQETQYF. The full variable domain, with segments outside the CDR3 supplied by the reference TRBV7-3 and TRBJ2-5 proteins, appears as GAGVSQTPSNKVTEKGKYVELRCDPISGHTALYWYRQSLGQGPEFLIYFQGTGAADDSGLPNDRFFAVRPEGSVSTLKIQRTERGDSAVYLCASSLRGQETQYFGPGTRLLVL.